Described below is a single T cell receptor (beta chain) sequence and its context. This sample is drawn from a study of blood T cell repertoires in COVID-19. About the study: Both acute and convalescent COVID-19 samples were obtained from the United States, Italy and Spain. Sources were T cells, B-cell-depleted T cells, or PBMCs; the material itself was cDNA or gDNA.

Authors' methods: Scientists estimated how many nucleated cells there were by amplifying reference gene primers. Measured with immunoSEQ multiplex PCR; TCRdb has only the in-frame clones, and not every one. That table furnishes V, J and clone size, whereas the DNA furnished D and trimming. Of under 75,000 clones in the sample, around 90% were seen once. V was pared by 2 bases and J by 6 bases, with 7 bases of the junction left unmatched. The germline V gene has CDR1 SGHAT and CDR2 FQNNGV. The CDR3 is 15 amino acids. The sequenced material came from peripheral blood. The chain uses TRBV11-2 and TRBJ1-5; TRBD1 aligns across 7 bases. The TCR was taken from a man between 45 and 60 years old with active COVID-19. DNA of the CDR3: TGTGCCAGCAGCTTACTCGGACAGGTTGGTCAGCCCCAGCATTTT. It translates to CASSLLGQVGQPQHF.